A selection of T cell receptor beta chains follows, all from one sample in a study of cytomegalovirus exposure and HLA in healthy donors. Generated by immunoSEQ multiplex PCR, the TCRdb table keeps only in-frame clones and is missing some. Seen here are 50,000 to 65,000 clones, about 71% observed once, and the top ten hold under 25%. Sample: PBMCs. The receptor source for this set is a woman in her fifties or sixties in good health and CMV-seropositive. Each CDR3 is given with its conserved first and last residue. D genes are given only for firm matches. Size values are once, few and many counts, or a class for expanded clones, and some rows have none.

DNA: TGTGCCAGCTCAAATAGTTATAACACTGAAGCTTTCTTT; CDR3: CASSNSYNTEAFF; J: TRBJ1-1; D: .; V: TRBV18; size: .
DNA: TGTGCCAGCAGAAAGGGGGTTTTGGACACTGAAGCTTTCTTT; CDR3: CASRKGVLDTEAFF; J: TRBJ1-1; D: .; V: TRBV6-1; size: .
DNA: TGTGCCAGCAGCTTGACGAGGAACACCGGGGAGCTGTTTTTT; CDR3: CASSLTRNTGELFF; J: TRBJ2-2; D: .; V: TRBV5-6; size: .
DNA: TGTGCCAGCAGCTTAGGCGGGGTAGGGAACACAGATACGCAGTATTTT; CDR3: CASSLGGVGNTDTQYF; J: TRBJ2-3; D: .; V: TRBV25-1; size: .
DNA: TGCGCCAGCAGCCGACAACCCGAGATTTCTGGAAACACCATATATTTT; CDR3: CASSRQPEISGNTIYF; J: TRBJ1-3; D: .; V: TRBV4-3; size: .
DNA: TGCGCCAGGCTCGGGACACCTCGTACCAATGAGCAGTTCTTC; CDR3: CARLGTPRTNEQFF; J: TRBJ2-1; D: .; V: TRBV10-1; size: .
DNA: TGTGCCAGCAGTATGAGCGGGAGGGCAAAAAATGAGCAGTTCTTC; CDR3: CASSMSGRAKNEQFF; J: TRBJ2-1; D: TRBD2; V: TRBV27; size: .
DNA: TGTGCCAGCAGCCCCCGAACTGCGGCGGGGGGAAACTACGAGCAGTACTTC; CDR3: CASSPRTAAGGNYEQYF; J: TRBJ2-7; D: TRBD2; V: TRBV7-9; size: .
DNA: TGTGCCAGCAGCTTAGATGGGACAGGGGTGAATGAGCAGTTCTTC; CDR3: CASSLDGTGVNEQFF; J: TRBJ2-1; D: TRBD1; V: TRBV7-9; size: few
DNA: TGTGCCAGCAGTTACTCGGGACAGGGGGCGGTAGCTTTCTTT; CDR3: CASSYSGQGAVAFF; J: TRBJ1-1; D: TRBD1; V: TRBV6-5; size: .
DNA: TGTGCCACCAGGGCTAAAGGACAGGGATATCAGCCCCAGCATTTT; CDR3: CATRAKGQGYQPQHF; J: TRBJ1-5; D: TRBD1; V: TRBV15; size: .
DNA: TGTGCCAGCAGCTTAACCGATTGTCCACGCGGGACAGCAAACTATGGCTACACCTTC; CDR3: CASSLTDCPRGTANYGYTF; J: TRBJ1-2; D: TRBD1; V: TRBV7-4; size: .
DNA: TGTGCCAGCAGCGCCGCCAGAGATACGCAGTATTTT; CDR3: CASSAARDTQYF; J: TRBJ2-3; D: .; V: TRBV5-6; size: .
DNA: TGTGCCAGCAGCAAGGGACTAGCGGGGGGACAAGAGACCCAGTACTTC; CDR3: CASSKGLAGGQETQYF; J: TRBJ2-5; D: TRBD2; V: TRBV7-7; size: .
DNA: TGTGCCAGCAGTTACCCACAGGGGAGCGGCTATGGCTACACCTTC; CDR3: CASSYPQGSGYGYTF; J: TRBJ1-2; D: TRBD1; V: TRBV6-5; size: few
DNA: TGTGCCAGCAGCCCCCACAGGGGGGGAGGGGGTGAAGCTTTCTTT; CDR3: CASSPHRGGGGEAFF; J: TRBJ1-1; D: TRBD1; V: TRBV28; size: .
DNA: TGTGCCAGCAGTGACTCGGGGTACAATGAGCAGTTCTTC; CDR3: CASSDSGYNEQFF; J: TRBJ2-1; D: .; V: TRBV13; size: few
DNA: TGTGCCAGCAGCCGCGACGGGACAGGTTCCTACGAGCAGTACTTC; CDR3: CASSRDGTGSYEQYF; J: TRBJ2-7; D: TRBD1; V: TRBV11-3; size: once
DNA: TGTGCCAGCAGAGGCACAGGGGGCGAGGGCGGGGAGCTGTTTTTT; CDR3: CASRGTGGEGGELFF; J: TRBJ2-2; D: TRBD1; V: TRBV6-6; size: few
DNA: TGTGCCAGCAAAATTCGCCAGGGGGAAAAACTGTTTTTT; CDR3: CASKIRQGEKLFF; J: TRBJ1-4; D: .; V: TRBV7-9; size: .
DNA: TGTGCCATCAGTGAGTCGGGGGGTGGCGGCGAAAAACTGTTTTTT; CDR3: CAISESGGGGEKLFF; J: TRBJ1-4; D: .; V: TRBV10-3; size: few
DNA: TGCGCCAGCAATCGGTCTCCCTCACCCTTATACGAGCAGTACTTC; CDR3: CASNRSPSPLYEQYF; J: TRBJ2-7; D: .; V: TRBV5-1; size: .
DNA: TGTGCCAGCAGCAAGACAGGGGGCATGGGTCAGCCCCAGCATTTT; CDR3: CASSKTGGMGQPQHF; J: TRBJ1-5; D: TRBD1; V: TRBV5-6; size: few
DNA: TGTGCCAGCAGTGTTACGCCACTGGGCACAGATACGCAGTATTTT; CDR3: CASSVTPLGTDTQYF; J: TRBJ2-3; D: .; V: TRBV2; size: .
DNA: TGTGCCAGCAGTTTAACAGGGGGAGGCCAAGAGACCCAGTACTTC; CDR3: CASSLTGGGQETQYF; J: TRBJ2-5; D: TRBD1; V: TRBV28; size: .
DNA: TGTGCCAGCAGCCAAGGTTTTATTGGGGCAGCTTTCTTT; CDR3: CASSQGFIGAAFF; J: TRBJ1-1; D: .; V: TRBV14; size: .
DNA: TGCGCCAGCAGCTCCCAGGGGGCTGGTGGCTACACCTTC; CDR3: CASSSQGAGGYTF; J: TRBJ1-2; D: TRBD1; V: TRBV5-1; size: few
DNA: TGTGCCAGCAGCGGGGGGTGGTACGAGCAGTACTTC; CDR3: CASSGGWYEQYF; J: TRBJ2-7; D: TRBD2; V: TRBV6-1; size: .
DNA: TGTGCCAGCACCCCCACTATACAGGGCGTAAATCAGCCCCAGCATTTT; CDR3: CASTPTIQGVNQPQHF; J: TRBJ1-5; D: .; V: TRBV6-6; size: few
DNA: TGTGCCAGCAGCCGGGGACTAGCGGGACCCTACGAGCAGTACTTC; CDR3: CASSRGLAGPYEQYF; J: TRBJ2-7; D: TRBD2; V: TRBV28; size: .
DNA: TGTGCCAGCACGGGCGGGCTTTACAATGAGCAGTTCTTC; CDR3: CASTGGLYNEQFF; J: TRBJ2-1; D: .; V: TRBV27; size: .
DNA: TGTGCCAGCAGCTTAGCGGGAGGACCAGATACGCAGTATTTT; CDR3: CASSLAGGPDTQYF; J: TRBJ2-3; D: TRBD2; V: TRBV28; size: .
DNA: TGTGCCTGGAGTGTACTAAATTGGAGGGCAGATACGCAGTATTTT; CDR3: CAWSVLNWRADTQYF; J: TRBJ2-3; D: .; V: TRBV30; size: .
DNA: TGTGCCAGCAGTTTGGATAGCTCTAGCACAGATACGCAGTATTTT; CDR3: CASSLDSSSTDTQYF; J: TRBJ2-3; D: .; V: TRBV28; size: .
DNA: TGTGCCAGCAGTGAAACCCTGGGACAGGCGGTTGGAAACACCATATATTTT; CDR3: CASSETLGQAVGNTIYF; J: TRBJ1-3; D: TRBD1; V: TRBV2; size: .
DNA: TGCGCCAGCAGCCGACTAGCGGGAGACTACAATGAGCAGTTCTTC; CDR3: CASSRLAGDYNEQFF; J: TRBJ2-1; D: TRBD2; V: TRBV4-1; size: few
DNA: TGCGCCAGCAGCGATCGAGGGCTACGAGGTGAAAAACTGTTTTTT; CDR3: CASSDRGLRGEKLFF; J: TRBJ1-4; D: .; V: TRBV5-1; size: .
DNA: TGTGCCAGCTCACCATGGCCTTTGGCGGGGGGGTTTGAGCAGTTCTTC; CDR3: CASSPWPLAGGFEQFF; J: TRBJ2-1; D: TRBD2; V: TRBV18; size: few
DNA: TGCAGCGTTTGCGGGACTAGCGGGAGGAAGGACCACTACGAGCAGTACTTC; CDR3: CSVCGTSGRKDHYEQYF; J: TRBJ2-7; D: TRBD2; V: TRBV29-1; size: .
DNA: TGTGCCAGCAGCTTGCTTAGGAGGAACACTGAAGCTTTCTTT; CDR3: CASSLLRRNTEAFF; J: TRBJ1-1; D: .; V: TRBV7-9; size: once
DNA: TGTGCCAGCAGTCCATGGACAGGGGGACGGGAGCTGTTTTTT; CDR3: CASSPWTGGRELFF; J: TRBJ2-2; D: TRBD1; V: TRBV28; size: few
DNA: TGTGCCAGCAGTTCAAGGGGGGGTCCAGGGGCCCAGCATTTT; CDR3: CASSSRGGPGAQHF; J: TRBJ1-5; D: .; V: TRBV27; size: .
DNA: TGCGCCAGCAGCCAAAAGGGGACAGAGGATGAGGGAGCTTTCTTT; CDR3: CASSQKGTEDEGAFF; J: TRBJ1-1; D: TRBD1; V: TRBV4-1; size: .
DNA: TGTGCCAGCAGTTTAACATCCAACGATTATCAGCCCCAGCATTTT; CDR3: CASSLTSNDYQPQHF; J: TRBJ1-5; D: .; V: TRBV6-5; size: few
DNA: TGTGCCAGCAGCCACCGGGACAGGGGAACCTACGAGCAGTACTTC; CDR3: CASSHRDRGTYEQYF; J: TRBJ2-7; D: TRBD1; V: TRBV5-4; size: .
DNA: TGTGCCAGCAGGCAGGGGCAGAACTATGGCTACACCTTC; CDR3: CASRQGQNYGYTF; J: TRBJ1-2; D: .; V: TRBV2; size: .